The present TCR beta chain was sequenced within a study of blood T cell repertoires in COVID-19 (dated by TCRdb to 2018 to 2020). Turning to the overall study: Samples from collaborators originated in the United States, Italy and Spain and spanned both the acute and convalescent phases of COVID-19. Sample metadata almost always included a de-identified subject ID, COVID-19 status, age in years and sex. The material from the prospective study consisted of cDNA or gDNA derived from T cells, B-cell-depleted T cells, or PBMCs. Samples were obtained from the ongoing ImmuneRACE study (first 160 participants) and from 1,200 or so subjects provided by 6 global collaborators. Where HLA class I and class II types were available, the types were taken from metadata supplied by the sample provider, not from assay-based typing. A freely available public database, intended as a resource for researchers studying the immune response to SARS-CoV-2, is where the repertoires were released. The dataset comprised deeply sampled blood TCRbeta repertoires from subjects exposed to, actively infected with, or recovered from COVID-19. Study-wide findings and limitations: The amount of clinical and demographic metadata varied by source and participant and was provided uncurated.

Notes on this clone: Its antigen remains unidentified. No base-level quality is on record; no much larger clone is a single base apart.

CDR3 length: 13 amino acids, cysteine to phenylalanine. Solely the CDR3 DNA is kept, with 39 bases framed from the first base. Deletion took 3 bases off V and 4 bases off J, with a span of 9 bases between the germline ends. According to the germline V gene, CDR1 reads SGHAT and CDR2 reads FQNNGV. TCRbeta CDR3 regions were amplified from genomic DNA using the immunoSEQ Assay, a bias-controlled multiplex PCR. The authors' analysis ran thus. Within the assay, amplification of reference gene primers was used to estimate how many nucleated cells each sample contained. To quantify the absolute abundance of each unique TCRbeta CDR3 rearrangement, sequence reads were collapsed and filtered. For each sample, productive Simpson clonality was calculated by taking the square root of Simpson's diversity index across productive rearrangements. The table comes from immuneACCESS by way of TCRdb, which keeps in-frame sequences with V and J called. Part of the clones is missing from these tables; in studies checked, under half for an unresolved V gene and the rest for unknown reasons. The V and J calls and clone size were taken over from that table, and D and trimming were inferred from the DNA. The sample table contains some 200,000 clones; only one count was recorded for less than 90% of them. The ten largest make up 5% to 6.5% of the sample.

A second Seattle source provided samples from volunteer blood donors who had recovered from COVID-19. Each collaborating institution followed its own protocols to collect whole blood in K2EDTA tubes. For TCRbeta analysis, collaborator samples were shipped as frozen whole blood, as isolated PBMCs, or as DNA extracted from either sample type. The sequenced material came from peripheral blood. The source is a woman aged 60-75 years who had recovered from COVID-19. The chain uses TRBV11-2 and TRBJ2-5, with TRBD2 tentatively as D gene (6 bases match). The CDR3 is CASSLGGSETQYF. The DNA reads TGTGCCAGCAGCTTGGGGGGTTCAGAGACCCAGTACTTC.